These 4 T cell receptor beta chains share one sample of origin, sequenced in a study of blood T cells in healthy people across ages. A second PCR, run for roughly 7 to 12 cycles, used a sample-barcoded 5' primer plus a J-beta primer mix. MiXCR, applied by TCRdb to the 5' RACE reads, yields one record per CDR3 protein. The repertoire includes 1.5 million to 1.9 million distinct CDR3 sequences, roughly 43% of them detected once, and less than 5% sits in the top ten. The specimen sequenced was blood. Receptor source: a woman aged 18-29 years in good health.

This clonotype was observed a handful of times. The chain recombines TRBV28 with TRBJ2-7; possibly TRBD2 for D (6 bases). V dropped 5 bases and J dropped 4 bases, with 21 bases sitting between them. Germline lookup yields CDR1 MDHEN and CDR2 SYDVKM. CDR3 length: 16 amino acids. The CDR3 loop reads CASSPNGGNTYYEQYF. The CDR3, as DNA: TGTGCCAGCAGTCCTAACGGCGGGAATACCTATTACGAGCAGTACTTC. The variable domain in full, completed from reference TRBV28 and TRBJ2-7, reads DVKVTQSSRYLVKRTGEKVFLECVQDMDHENMFWYRQDPGLGLRLIYFSYDVKMKEKGDIPEGYSVSREKKERFSLILESASTNQTSMYLCASSPNGGNTYYEQYFGPGTRLTVT.

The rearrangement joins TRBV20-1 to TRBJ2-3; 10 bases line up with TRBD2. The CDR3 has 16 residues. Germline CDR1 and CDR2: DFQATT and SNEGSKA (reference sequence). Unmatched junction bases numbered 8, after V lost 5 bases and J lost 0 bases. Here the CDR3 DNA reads TGCAGTGCTTTGCGACTAGCGGGCGTTAGCACAGATACGCAGTATTTT. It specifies CSALRLAGVSTDTQYF.

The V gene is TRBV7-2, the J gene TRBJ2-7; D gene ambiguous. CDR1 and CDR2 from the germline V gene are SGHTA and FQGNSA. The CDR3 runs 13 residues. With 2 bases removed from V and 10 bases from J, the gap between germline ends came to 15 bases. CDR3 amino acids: CASSLRLIAEQYF. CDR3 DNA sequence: TGTGCCAGCAGCTTACGCCTCATCGCCGAACAGTACTTC. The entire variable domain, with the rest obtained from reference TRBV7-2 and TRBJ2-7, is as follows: GAGVSQSPSNKVTEKGKDVELRCDPISGHTALYWYRQSLGQGLEFLIYFQGNSAPDKSGLPSDRFSAERTGGSVSTLTIQRTQQEDSAVYLCASSLRLIAEQYFGPGTRLTVT.

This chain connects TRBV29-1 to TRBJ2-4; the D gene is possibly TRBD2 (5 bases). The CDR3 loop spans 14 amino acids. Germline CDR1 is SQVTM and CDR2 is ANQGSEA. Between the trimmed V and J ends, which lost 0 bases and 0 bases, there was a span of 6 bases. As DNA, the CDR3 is TGCAGCGTTGAAGAAGGACTAGCCAAAAACATTCAGTACTTC. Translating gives CSVEEGLAKNIQYF.